These T cell receptor beta chains were read from a single sample in a study of OX40 agonist ivuxolimab in advanced cancers. The repertoire was sequenced with immunoSEQ multiplex PCR; TCRdb's copy has only in-frame clones and lacks some. Among tens of thousands of clones listed, under 95% were seen once. The source material was CD4+ or CD8+ T cells sorted from blood, sampled in a trial of the OX40 agonist ivuxolimab. These receptors were obtained from an adult with an advanced solid tumor such as melanoma, head and neck, liver or kidney cancer. Each CDR3 is given with its conserved first and last residue. Fields, in order: J gene, clone size, V gene, D gene, CDR3 DNA, CDR3 protein. A D gene is named only where the DNA matches it firmly. The listing skips clone size in some rows; elsewhere it reads once, few, many or a size class.

J gene: TRBJ2-1; clone size: -; V gene: TRBV12-5; D gene: -; CDR3 DNA: TGTGCTAGTGGTCCCGACCTCAGGGGATCCTACAATGAGCAGTTCTTC; CDR3 protein: CASGPDLRGSYNEQFF
J gene: TRBJ1-2; clone size: -; V gene: TRBV27; D gene: -; CDR3 DNA: TGTGCCAGCAGCCCCGACTTCCAGGCGGACTATGGCTACACCTTC; CDR3 protein: CASSPDFQADYGYTF
J gene: TRBJ1-2; clone size: -; V gene: TRBV30; D gene: -; CDR3 DNA: TGTGCCTGGAAGGCCCCACAGGGAAGTTGGGTTTATGGCTACACCTTC; CDR3 protein: CAWKAPQGSWVYGYTF
J gene: TRBJ1-2; clone size: -; V gene: TRBV4-1; D gene: -; CDR3 DNA: TGCGCCAGCAGCCAAGATTCGACAGTCTATGGCTACACCTTC; CDR3 protein: CASSQDSTVYGYTF
J gene: TRBJ2-1; clone size: -; V gene: TRBV27; D gene: -; CDR3 DNA: TGTGCCAGCAGAAAGTACAATGAGCAGTTCTTC; CDR3 protein: CASRKYNEQFF
J gene: TRBJ2-2; clone size: -; V gene: TRBV15; D gene: TRBD2; CDR3 DNA: TGTGCCACCAGCAGCGGGGGGTCCGGGGAGCTGTTTTTT; CDR3 protein: CATSSGGSGELFF
J gene: TRBJ2-7; clone size: -; V gene: TRBV15; D gene: -; CDR3 DNA: TGTGCCACCAGCCTGTCAGAGGTCAGTTCCTACGAGCAGTACTTC; CDR3 protein: CATSLSEVSSYEQYF
J gene: TRBJ1-2; clone size: -; V gene: TRBV6-1; D gene: -; CDR3 DNA: TGTGCCAGCAGTGAAAGGGGGTTGGGACCCTATGGCTACACCTTC; CDR3 protein: CASSERGLGPYGYTF
J gene: TRBJ2-4; clone size: -; V gene: TRBV7-5; D gene: -; CDR3 DNA: TGTGCCAGAAGCTTAGTGACAGGAGAGGCCAAAAACATTCAGTACTTC; CDR3 protein: CARSLVTGEAKNIQYF
J gene: TRBJ1-3; clone size: -; V gene: TRBV9; D gene: TRBD1; CDR3 DNA: TGTGCCAGCAGCGCCGGGACAGGGGCTGGAAACACCATATATTTT; CDR3 protein: CASSAGTGAGNTIYF
J gene: TRBJ2-7; clone size: -; V gene: TRBV7-8; D gene: -; CDR3 DNA: TGTGCCAGCAGCTTAGCGATCTACGAGCAGTACTTC; CDR3 protein: CASSLAIYEQYF
J gene: TRBJ2-6; clone size: -; V gene: TRBV6-5; D gene: -; CDR3 DNA: TGTGCCAGCAGTTACAGCTCTGGGGCCAACGTCCTGACTTTC; CDR3 protein: CASSYSSGANVLTF
J gene: TRBJ2-1; clone size: -; V gene: TRBV27; D gene: TRBD2; CDR3 DNA: TGTGCCAGCAGTTTTGCCGGGACTAGTGCATACAATGAGCAGTTCTTC; CDR3 protein: CASSFAGTSAYNEQFF
J gene: TRBJ1-1; clone size: -; V gene: TRBV27; D gene: -; CDR3 DNA: TGTGCCAGCAGTCCAGGGGCGGGGATAACTGAAGCTTTCTTT; CDR3 protein: CASSPGAGITEAFF
J gene: TRBJ2-3; clone size: -; V gene: TRBV2; D gene: -; CDR3 DNA: TGTGCCAGCAGTTACTGGGTCGTGGGCACAGATACGCAGTATTTT; CDR3 protein: CASSYWVVGTDTQYF
J gene: TRBJ2-4; clone size: once; V gene: TRBV7-9; D gene: TRBD1; CDR3 DNA: TGTGCCAGCAGCTTCAGGGGGCGCGGGGACATTCAGTACTTC; CDR3 protein: CASSFRGRGDIQYF
J gene: TRBJ2-7; clone size: -; V gene: TRBV5-4; D gene: TRBD1; CDR3 DNA: TGTGCCAGCAGCCCGCGGACAGGAAGCAACGAGCAGTACTTC; CDR3 protein: CASSPRTGSNEQYF
J gene: TRBJ2-2; clone size: -; V gene: TRBV27; D gene: TRBD1; CDR3 DNA: TGTGCCAGCAGCCTATACAGGGGCGGCACCGGGGAGCTGTTTTTT; CDR3 protein: CASSLYRGGTGELFF
J gene: TRBJ2-7; clone size: -; V gene: TRBV4-3; D gene: TRBD2; CDR3 DNA: TGCGCCAGCAGCCAAGAGTATGGGACTAGCGGAGTCTATGAGCAGTACTTC; CDR3 protein: CASSQEYGTSGVYEQYF
J gene: TRBJ1-2; clone size: -; V gene: TRBV28; D gene: -; CDR3 DNA: TGTGCCAGCCTCACACCCCGGGCCCTCCCAAACTATGGCTACACCTTC; CDR3 protein: CASLTPRALPNYGYTF
J gene: TRBJ2-3; clone size: -; V gene: TRBV9; D gene: -; CDR3 DNA: TGTGCCAGCAGCGTAGGACAGGTAGCAGCAGATACGCAGTATTTT; CDR3 protein: CASSVGQVAADTQYF
J gene: TRBJ2-5; clone size: once; V gene: TRBV7-9; D gene: TRBD1; CDR3 DNA: TGTGCCAGCAGCTATCTGGTGACAGGGGTTGGAGAGACCCAGTACTTC; CDR3 protein: CASSYLVTGVGETQYF
J gene: TRBJ2-2; clone size: -; V gene: TRBV6-5; D gene: -; CDR3 DNA: TGTGCCAGCGGGGGGCCTAACACCGGGGAGCTGTTTTTT; CDR3 protein: CASGGPNTGELFF
J gene: TRBJ1-2; clone size: -; V gene: TRBV27; D gene: -; CDR3 DNA: TGTGCCAGCAGTTTAATGGCAGGGTGGGACTATGGCTACACCTTC; CDR3 protein: CASSLMAGWDYGYTF
J gene: TRBJ2-1; clone size: -; V gene: TRBV10-2; D gene: -; CDR3 DNA: TGCGCCAGCAGTGAAGGGAGCTCCTACAATGAGCAGTTCTTC; CDR3 protein: CASSEGSSYNEQFF
J gene: TRBJ2-7; clone size: -; V gene: TRBV5-1; D gene: TRBD1; CDR3 DNA: TGCGCCAGCAGCTGGGACAGGGCGGACGAGCAGTACTTC; CDR3 protein: CASSWDRADEQYF
J gene: TRBJ1-1; clone size: few; V gene: TRBV29-1; D gene: TRBD1; CDR3 DNA: TGCAGCGTCCTTGGACAGGACACTGAAGCTTTCTTT; CDR3 protein: CSVLGQDTEAFF
J gene: TRBJ2-7; clone size: -; V gene: TRBV2; D gene: -; CDR3 DNA: TGTGCCAGCAGTGATACCGGGACCGCCGGATCTAGGGGCTCCTACGAGCAGTACTTC; CDR3 protein: CASSDTGTAGSRGSYEQYF
J gene: TRBJ2-1; clone size: -; V gene: TRBV29-1; D gene: -; CDR3 DNA: TGCAGCGTTGAAAGAGTTAATGAGCAGTTCTTC; CDR3 protein: CSVERVNEQFF
J gene: TRBJ1-2; clone size: -; V gene: TRBV15; D gene: TRBD1; CDR3 DNA: TGTGCCACCAGTGGTACAGGGGGCCTCTATGGCTACACCTTC; CDR3 protein: CATSGTGGLYGYTF
J gene: TRBJ1-5; clone size: -; V gene: TRBV6-6; D gene: -; CDR3 DNA: TGTGCCAGCAGTTACGAGGCAGACTTTAATCAGTCCCAGCATTTT; CDR3 protein: CASSYEADFNQSQHF
J gene: TRBJ1-2; clone size: -; V gene: TRBV4-1; D gene: -; CDR3 DNA: TGCGCCAGCAGCCAAGGAACAGGGAGGTGGGACGACTATGGCTACACCTTC; CDR3 protein: CASSQGTGRWDDYGYTF
J gene: TRBJ2-7; clone size: -; V gene: TRBV19; D gene: TRBD2; CDR3 DNA: TGTGCCAGTAGTATAGGGGGGGGAGCGGTCTACGAGCAGTACTTC; CDR3 protein: CASSIGGGAVYEQYF
J gene: TRBJ2-7; clone size: -; V gene: TRBV27; D gene: -; CDR3 DNA: TGTGCCAGCAGTTTATCGTTCGGTGAGGTCTACGAGCAGTACTTC; CDR3 protein: CASSLSFGEVYEQYF
J gene: TRBJ2-4; clone size: -; V gene: TRBV19; D gene: -; CDR3 DNA: TGTGCCAGTAGTCTACCTCCTCTAGCCAAAAACATTCAGTACTTC; CDR3 protein: CASSLPPLAKNIQYF
J gene: TRBJ2-7; clone size: -; V gene: TRBV4-1; D gene: TRBD1; CDR3 DNA: TGCGCCAGCAGCCAAGGACAGGGCCTCTACGAGCAGTACTTC; CDR3 protein: CASSQGQGLYEQYF
J gene: TRBJ2-3; clone size: -; V gene: TRBV9; D gene: TRBD2; CDR3 DNA: TGTGCCAGCAGCGCCGGGACTAGTCTCACAGATACGCAGTATTTT; CDR3 protein: CASSAGTSLTDTQYF
J gene: TRBJ2-1; clone size: -; V gene: TRBV9; D gene: TRBD2; CDR3 DNA: TGTGCCAGCAGCGCGACTAGCGGGAGTTACAATGAGCAGTTCTTC; CDR3 protein: CASSATSGSYNEQFF
J gene: TRBJ1-1; clone size: -; V gene: TRBV19; D gene: -; CDR3 DNA: TGTGCCAGTAGTACCCAGGGGTCCACTGAAGCTTTCTTT; CDR3 protein: CASSTQGSTEAFF
J gene: TRBJ2-7; clone size: -; V gene: TRBV9; D gene: -; CDR3 DNA: TGTGCCAGCAGCGTAGGGGACTCATCCTACGAGCAGTACTTC; CDR3 protein: CASSVGDSSYEQYF
J gene: TRBJ1-2; clone size: -; V gene: TRBV5-1; D gene: TRBD1; CDR3 DNA: TGCGCCAGCAGCTTGGGAACAGGGGGGAACTATGGCTACACCTTC; CDR3 protein: CASSLGTGGNYGYTF
J gene: TRBJ2-3; clone size: -; V gene: TRBV2; D gene: TRBD1; CDR3 DNA: TGTGCCAGCAGTGACGACAGGGGAGCAGATACGCAGTATTTT; CDR3 protein: CASSDDRGADTQYF
J gene: TRBJ1-4; clone size: -; V gene: TRBV30; D gene: TRBD1; CDR3 DNA: TGTGCCTGGAGTGTGGGGGGACAGTCAGACGTTTTATCTAATGAAAAACTGTTTTTT; CDR3 protein: CAWSVGGQSDVLSNEKLFF
J gene: TRBJ2-2; clone size: -; V gene: TRBV10-2; D gene: -; CDR3 DNA: TGCGCCAGCAGTGAGGGAGGCGGAGCCGGGGAGCTGTTTTTT; CDR3 protein: CASSEGGGAGELFF
J gene: TRBJ2-1; clone size: -; V gene: TRBV11-2; D gene: -; CDR3 DNA: TGTGCCAGCAGCTTATTCCTCAGGGACAATGAGCAGTTCTTC; CDR3 protein: CASSLFLRDNEQFF
J gene: TRBJ1-1; clone size: -; V gene: TRBV6-6; D gene: -; CDR3 DNA: TGTGCCAGCGTCGGGGGCTTGACTGAAGCTTTCTTT; CDR3 protein: CASVGGLTEAFF
J gene: TRBJ1-5; clone size: -; V gene: TRBV6-6; D gene: -; CDR3 DNA: TGTGCCAGCAGTTACAAGGGGAGCAATCAGCCCCAGCATTTT; CDR3 protein: CASSYKGSNQPQHF
J gene: TRBJ1-5; clone size: -; V gene: TRBV2; D gene: -; CDR3 DNA: TGTGCCAGCAGCGAGGGGCCCCAGGGGAATCAGCCCCAGCATTTT; CDR3 protein: CASSEGPQGNQPQHF
J gene: TRBJ1-5; clone size: -; V gene: TRBV10-2; D gene: -; CDR3 DNA: TGCGCCAGCAGTGAGACGGTCAGGGGTCAGCCCCAGCATTTT; CDR3 protein: CASSETVRGQPQHF
J gene: TRBJ1-1; clone size: once; V gene: TRBV9; D gene: -; CDR3 DNA: TGTGCCAGCAGCGTAGAAGGTACTGGGAAGGACGCTGAAGCTTTCTTT; CDR3 protein: CASSVEGTGKDAEAFF
J gene: TRBJ2-3; clone size: -; V gene: TRBV5-1; D gene: -; CDR3 DNA: TGCGCCAGCAGCTTATTTTTAAGCCGACAGGTTAGCACAGATACGCAGTATTTT; CDR3 protein: CASSLFLSRQVSTDTQYF
J gene: TRBJ2-4; clone size: -; V gene: TRBV7-2; D gene: -; CDR3 DNA: TGTGCCAGCAGCTTAGGGACAGCCAAAAACATTCAGTACTTC; CDR3 protein: CASSLGTAKNIQYF
J gene: TRBJ2-5; clone size: once; V gene: TRBV6-5; D gene: -; CDR3 DNA: TGTGCCAGCAGTTACTCTAACAGGGAAGAGACCCAGTACTTC; CDR3 protein: CASSYSNREETQYF
J gene: TRBJ2-3; clone size: -; V gene: TRBV9; D gene: TRBD2; CDR3 DNA: TGTGCCAGCAGCGATAGGACTAGCGGGGGCACAGATACGCAGTATTTT; CDR3 protein: CASSDRTSGGTDTQYF
J gene: TRBJ2-3; clone size: -; V gene: TRBV27; D gene: -; CDR3 DNA: TGTGCCAGCAGTTTAATGGGGTCAGATACGCAGTATTTT; CDR3 protein: CASSLMGSDTQYF
J gene: TRBJ1-2; clone size: -; V gene: TRBV25-1; D gene: -; CDR3 DNA: TGTGCCAGCGCCTATGGGTATGGCTACACCTTC; CDR3 protein: CASAYGYGYTF